A selection of T cell receptor beta chains follows, all from one sample in a study of cytomegalovirus exposure and HLA in healthy donors. Assay: immunoSEQ multiplex PCR; the TCRdb copy retains only in-frame clones and omits some. The data hold about 190,000 clones, with 80% observed a single time. Sequencing was done on a sample of PBMCs. The receptors originated from a woman in her thirties or forties in good health and CMV-seronegative. The CDR3 runs from the conserved cysteine through the conserved F or W. D genes are given only for firm matches. A clone size is listed for some rows: how often the clone was seen (once, few, many), or a class if it is expanded.

v_gene	d_gene	j_gene	abundance	CDR3aa	CDR3nt
TRBV11-1	TRBD1	TRBJ2-3	NA	CASGRQGITDTQYF	TGTGCCAGCGGACGACAGGGGATCACAGATACGCAGTATTTT
TRBV7-6	NA	TRBJ1-4	NA	CASSLASGDNEKLFF	TGTGCCAGCAGCTTAGCATCGGGTGATAATGAAAAACTGTTTTTT
TRBV29-1	TRBD1	TRBJ2-5	NA	CSVDRGRETQYF	TGCAGCGTAGACAGGGGTCGGGAGACCCAGTACTTC
TRBV28	TRBD1	TRBJ1-2	NA	CASSFVPRGLDYGYTF	TGTGCCAGCAGTTTCGTCCCCAGGGGGCTGGACTATGGCTACACCTTC
TRBV2	NA	TRBJ1-1	few	CASGGGVNTEAFF	TGTGCCAGCGGGGGAGGGGTGAACACTGAAGCTTTCTTT
TRBV7-2	NA	TRBJ2-1	NA	CASSLWGERGNEQFF	TGTGCCAGCAGCTTATGGGGGGAGAGAGGCAATGAGCAGTTCTTC
TRBV28	TRBD2	TRBJ2-3	NA	CASSLSATSTWDTQYF	TGTGCCAGCAGTTTATCCGCGACTAGCACCTGGGATACGCAGTATTTT
TRBV9	TRBD2	TRBJ2-1	few	CASSAHPGLAGPSSYNEQFF	TGTGCCAGCAGCGCCCACCCGGGACTAGCGGGTCCTAGCTCCTACAATGAGCAGTTCTTC
TRBV5-1	NA	TRBJ2-3	NA	CASSLRTARGTDTQYF	TGCGCCAGCAGCCTCCGGACTGCCCGGGGCACAGATACGCAGTATTTT
TRBV7-2	NA	TRBJ1-2	NA	CASGLRGEALAGYTF	TGTGCCAGCGGTCTACGAGGGGAGGCCCTCGCTGGCTACACCTTC
TRBV5-8	NA	TRBJ2-1	NA	CASSFGDPSYNEQFF	TGTGCCAGCAGCTTCGGAGACCCATCCTACAATGAGCAGTTCTTC
TRBV5-1	NA	TRBJ1-4	NA	CASSWTADNEKLFF	TGCGCCAGCAGCTGGACAGCCGATAATGAAAAACTGTTTTTT
TRBV6-5	NA	TRBJ2-7	NA	CASSYRQVDEQYF	TGTGCCAGCAGTTACCGACAGGTGGACGAGCAGTACTTC
TRBV6-5	NA	TRBJ2-4	NA	CASSPQLGGIQYF	TGTGCCAGCAGCCCCCAACTGGGAGGCATTCAGTACTTC
TRBV6-5	TRBD1	TRBJ1-4	NA	CASSYNQGQAGEKLFF	TGTGCCAGCAGTTACAATCAGGGACAGGCGGGTGAAAAACTGTTTTTT
TRBV5-1	TRBD2	TRBJ2-7	NA	CTSSLASGGGNYEQYF	TGCACCAGCAGCTTGGCATCTGGCGGGGGGAACTACGAGCAGTACTTC
TRBV10-3	TRBD1	TRBJ1-5	NA	CAISEFSDGTGHNQPQHF	TGTGCCATCAGTGAGTTTTCAGATGGGACAGGACATAATCAGCCCCAGCATTTT
TRBV7-3	TRBD1	TRBJ1-2	once	CASSSTGGDGYTF	TGTGCCAGCAGCTCTACAGGGGGCGACGGCTACACCTTC